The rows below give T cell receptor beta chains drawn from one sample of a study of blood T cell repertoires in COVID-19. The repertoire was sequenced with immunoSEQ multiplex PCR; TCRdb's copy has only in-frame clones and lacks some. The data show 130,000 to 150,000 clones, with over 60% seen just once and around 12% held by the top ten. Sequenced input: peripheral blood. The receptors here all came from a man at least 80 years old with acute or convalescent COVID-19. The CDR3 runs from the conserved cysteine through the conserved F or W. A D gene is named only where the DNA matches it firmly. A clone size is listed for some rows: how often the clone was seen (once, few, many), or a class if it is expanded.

CDR3nt: TGTGCCAGCAGTTCGGCGGGTTACCCTAATTCACCCCTCCACTTT
CDR3aa: CASSSAGYPNSPLHF
d_gene: .
j_gene: TRBJ1-6
abundance: few
v_gene: TRBV7-3

CDR3nt: TGTGCCAGCAGCCTCGGGGTTCAGGGCTACACCTTC
CDR3aa: CASSLGVQGYTF
d_gene: .
j_gene: TRBJ1-2
abundance: few
v_gene: TRBV5-6

CDR3nt: TGTGCCAGTAGTCCTCGGACAGGGCAACTTAACACTGAAGCTTTCTTT
CDR3aa: CASSPRTGQLNTEAFF
d_gene: TRBD1
j_gene: TRBJ1-1
abundance: .
v_gene: TRBV19

CDR3nt: TGTGCCAGCAGCCTTCGACAGGGGACTAATGAAAAACTGTTTTTT
CDR3aa: CASSLRQGTNEKLFF
d_gene: TRBD1
j_gene: TRBJ1-4
abundance: .
v_gene: TRBV14

CDR3nt: TGTGCCACCAGTGAGGGGACAGGTCGTGACACTGAAGCTTTCTTT
CDR3aa: CATSEGTGRDTEAFF
d_gene: TRBD1
j_gene: TRBJ1-1
abundance: once
v_gene: TRBV24-1

CDR3nt: TGTGCCAGCTCACTACAACAGGGGCTAGAGGCCCAGCAGTTCTTC
CDR3aa: CASSLQQGLEAQQFF
d_gene: TRBD1
j_gene: TRBJ2-1
abundance: .
v_gene: TRBV18

CDR3nt: TGTGCCAGCAGGCAGGGCGGTAATTCACCCCTCCACTTT
CDR3aa: CASRQGGNSPLHF
d_gene: .
j_gene: TRBJ1-6
abundance: .
v_gene: TRBV2

CDR3nt: TGCGCCAGCAGCTTGGGTACAGAACTCTCTGGAAACACCATATATTTT
CDR3aa: CASSLGTELSGNTIYF
d_gene: .
j_gene: TRBJ1-3
abundance: .
v_gene: TRBV5-1

CDR3nt: TGTGCCAGCTCACCACGCAACTTGAGGGATACGCAGTATTTT
CDR3aa: CASSPRNLRDTQYF
d_gene: .
j_gene: TRBJ2-3
abundance: .
v_gene: TRBV18

CDR3nt: TGTGCCAGCAGCTTAGTCGGAGGAGCGGGGAGCTGGGATACGCAGTATTTT
CDR3aa: CASSLVGGAGSWDTQYF
d_gene: TRBD2
j_gene: TRBJ2-3
abundance: .
v_gene: TRBV7-2

CDR3nt: TGTGCCAGCAGCCAAACCCTTTTGACGGGCGAGCAGTACTTC
CDR3aa: CASSQTLLTGEQYF
d_gene: .
j_gene: TRBJ2-7
abundance: .
v_gene: TRBV3-1/TRBV3-2

CDR3nt: TGCGCCAGCAGCCAGATTCCATTGGGGTCCGGCGGGGGATTACAAGAGACCCAGTACTTC
CDR3aa: CASSQIPLGSGGGLQETQYF
d_gene: TRBD2
j_gene: TRBJ2-5
abundance: .
v_gene: TRBV4-1

CDR3nt: TGTGCCAGCTCACCGCTGGCCTCAGCGGGCTATGGCTACACCTTC
CDR3aa: CASSPLASAGYGYTF
d_gene: .
j_gene: TRBJ1-2
abundance: .
v_gene: TRBV18

CDR3nt: TGTGCCAGCAGCCAAGATCAAGGACTAGTTTTTTATGAGCAGTTCTTC
CDR3aa: CASSQDQGLVFYEQFF
d_gene: TRBD2
j_gene: TRBJ2-1
abundance: .
v_gene: TRBV14

CDR3nt: TGCGCCAGCAGCTTGTTTAGCGGGGGAACTCAAGAGACCCAGTACTTC
CDR3aa: CASSLFSGGTQETQYF
d_gene: TRBD2
j_gene: TRBJ2-5
abundance: .
v_gene: TRBV5-1

CDR3nt: TGTGCCAGCAGCTTTCCGGGTAACACAGATACGCAGTATTTT
CDR3aa: CASSFPGNTDTQYF
d_gene: .
j_gene: TRBJ2-3
abundance: .
v_gene: TRBV7-9

CDR3nt: TGTGCCAGCAGTTCGCCTTTCGGGGGCAATCAGCCCCAGCATTTT
CDR3aa: CASSSPFGGNQPQHF
d_gene: .
j_gene: TRBJ1-5
abundance: .
v_gene: TRBV6-2/TRBV6-3

CDR3nt: TGTGCCAGCTCACCAAACAGATACAATGAGCAGTTCTTC
CDR3aa: CASSPNRYNEQFF
d_gene: .
j_gene: TRBJ2-1
abundance: .
v_gene: TRBV18

CDR3nt: TGTGCCAGCAGTAGAACCGGACAGGGGTACACTGAAGCTTTCTTT
CDR3aa: CASSRTGQGYTEAFF
d_gene: TRBD1
j_gene: TRBJ1-1
abundance: .
v_gene: TRBV6-1

CDR3nt: TGTGCCAGCAGTTTCGGACAGGGATCTGAAGCTTTCTTT
CDR3aa: CASSFGQGSEAFF
d_gene: TRBD1
j_gene: TRBJ1-1
abundance: few
v_gene: TRBV2

CDR3nt: TGTGCCAGCAGGGACAGGGAAGTGGGTGGCTACACCTTC
CDR3aa: CASRDREVGGYTF
d_gene: TRBD1
j_gene: TRBJ1-2
abundance: few
v_gene: TRBV27

CDR3nt: TGTGCCAGCAGCGTAGGGGGGGGCCAAGAGACCCAGTACTTC
CDR3aa: CASSVGGGQETQYF
d_gene: TRBD2
j_gene: TRBJ2-5
abundance: .
v_gene: TRBV9

CDR3nt: TGCGCCAGCAGCCAGTCAAGGACTAGCGGGTTCTACGAGCAGTACTTC
CDR3aa: CASSQSRTSGFYEQYF
d_gene: TRBD2
j_gene: TRBJ2-7
abundance: .
v_gene: TRBV4-1

CDR3nt: TGTGCCAGCAGCGCAACTAGCAAAGATACGCAGTATTTT
CDR3aa: CASSATSKDTQYF
d_gene: .
j_gene: TRBJ2-3
abundance: .
v_gene: TRBV6-2/TRBV6-3

CDR3nt: TGTGCCAGCAGTTTATCCGTGAACAGGGGTGACTCCTATGAGCAGTTCTTC
CDR3aa: CASSLSVNRGDSYEQFF
d_gene: TRBD1
j_gene: TRBJ2-1
abundance: .
v_gene: TRBV28